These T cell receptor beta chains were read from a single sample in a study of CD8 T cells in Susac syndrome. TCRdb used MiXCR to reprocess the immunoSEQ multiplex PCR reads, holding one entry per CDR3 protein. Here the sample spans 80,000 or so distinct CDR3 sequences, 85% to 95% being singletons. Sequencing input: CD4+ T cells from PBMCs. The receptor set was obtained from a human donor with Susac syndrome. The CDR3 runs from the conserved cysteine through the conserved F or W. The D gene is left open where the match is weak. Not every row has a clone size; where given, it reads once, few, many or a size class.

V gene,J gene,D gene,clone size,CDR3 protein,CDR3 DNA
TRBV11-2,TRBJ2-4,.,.,CASPGGPLAKNIQYF,TGTGCCAGTCCTGGGGGCCCTTTAGCCAAAAACATTCAGTACTTC
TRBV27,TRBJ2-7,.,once,CASSSKHYGQYF,TGTGCCAGCAGTTCAAAACACTACGGGCAGTACTTC
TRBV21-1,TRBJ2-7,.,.,CASNHTGKDNEQYF,TGTGCCAGCAACCACACAGGGAAGGATAATGAGCAGTACTTC
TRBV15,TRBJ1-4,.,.,CATSNIGTANEKLFF,TGTGCCACCAGCAATATAGGGACGGCTAATGAAAAACTGTTTTTT
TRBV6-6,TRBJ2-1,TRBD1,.,CASSYGKGARNEQFF,TGTGCCAGCAGTTACGGGAAGGGGGCGCGCAATGAGCAGTTCTTC
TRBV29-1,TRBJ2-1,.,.,CSAPGGVDYNEQFF,TGCAGCGCACCTGGAGGGGTGGACTACAATGAGCAGTTCTTC
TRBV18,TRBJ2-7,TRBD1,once,CASSLEGAREQYF,TGTGCCAGCTCACTCGAGGGGGCGCGGGAGCAGTACTTC
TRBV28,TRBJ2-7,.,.,CASSLSGRSYEQYF,TGTGCCAGCAGTTTGTCCGGACGGTCCTACGAGCAGTACTTC
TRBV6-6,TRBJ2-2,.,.,CASSVTGPNTGELFF,TGTGCCAGCAGCGTCACGGGACCGAACACCGGGGAGCTGTTTTTT
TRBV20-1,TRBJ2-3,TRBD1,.,CSARESDRGTDTQYF,TGCAGTGCTAGAGAATCGGACAGGGGGACAGATACGCAGTATTTT
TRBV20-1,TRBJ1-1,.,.,CSGGGQVNTEAFF,TGCAGTGGAGGGGGGCAGGTGAACACTGAAGCTTTCTTT
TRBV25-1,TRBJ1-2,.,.,CASSESGTANYGYTF,TGTGCCAGCAGTGAATCAGGGACGGCAAACTATGGCTACACCTTC
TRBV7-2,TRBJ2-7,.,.,CASSLGVSYEQYF,TGTGCCAGCAGCTTAGGGGTCTCCTACGAGCAGTACTTC
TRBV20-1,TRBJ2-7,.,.,CSARVPGYEQYF,TGCAGTGCTAGAGTCCCTGGGTACGAGCAGTACTTC
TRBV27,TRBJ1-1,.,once,CASSPDIFQAAEAFF,TGTGCCAGCAGTCCAGACATCTTCCAAGCCGCTGAAGCTTTCTTT
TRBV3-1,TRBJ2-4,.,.,CASSQRGQLNIQYF,TGTGCCAGCAGCCAAAGAGGTCAGTTGAACATTCAGTACTTC
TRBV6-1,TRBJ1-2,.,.,CASSSQGSMNGYTF,TGTGCCAGCAGTTCGCAGGGGAGTATGAACGGCTACACCTTC
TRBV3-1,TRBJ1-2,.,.,CASSQDSVYGYTF,TGTGCCAGCAGCCAAGATTCAGTTTATGGCTACACCTTC
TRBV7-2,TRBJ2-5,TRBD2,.,CASSLEDSGRARGTQYF,TGTGCCAGCAGCTTAGAAGACAGCGGGAGGGCCAGGGGGACCCAGTACTTC
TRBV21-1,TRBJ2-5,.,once,CASSKGDQETQYF,TGTGCCAGCAGCAAAGGCGACCAAGAGACCCAGTACTTC
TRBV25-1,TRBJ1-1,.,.,CASSDYTEAFF,TGTGCCAGCAGTGACTACACTGAAGCTTTCTTT
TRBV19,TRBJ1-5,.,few,CASSVGFLFGNQPQHF,TGTGCCAGTAGCGTAGGGTTTCTGTTCGGCAATCAGCCCCAGCATTTT
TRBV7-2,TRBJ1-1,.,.,CATWGRGGVNTEAFF,TGTGCCACATGGGGCCGGGGGGGAGTGAACACTGAAGCTTTCTTT
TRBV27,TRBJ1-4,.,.,CASSLNPPRQEGRGKLFF,TGTGCCAGCAGTTTAAACCCCCCTCGACAGGAAGGTAGAGGAAAACTGTTTTTT
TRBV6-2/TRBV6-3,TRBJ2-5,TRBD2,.,CASSYGILAGVVGETQYF,TGTGCCAGCAGTTACGGGATCCTAGCGGGAGTGGTGGGAGAGACCCAGTACTTC
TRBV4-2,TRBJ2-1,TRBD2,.,CASSPTGLAGGNEQFF,TGTGCCAGCAGCCCCACCGGGCTAGCGGGGGGCAATGAGCAGTTCTTC
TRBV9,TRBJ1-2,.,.,CASSVGRIPSNYGYTF,TGTGCCAGCAGCGTAGGGAGGATACCTTCTAACTATGGCTACACCTTC
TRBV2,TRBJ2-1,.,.,CASSDSGAVGTEQFF,TGTGCCAGCAGTGACTCTGGTGCCGTTGGGACTGAGCAGTTCTTC
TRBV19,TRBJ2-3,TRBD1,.,CASMGQSTDTQYF,TGTGCCAGTATGGGACAGAGCACAGATACGCAGTATTTT
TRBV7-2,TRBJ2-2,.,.,CASSLGWGELFF,TGTGCCAGCAGCTTAGGGTGGGGGGAGCTGTTTTTT
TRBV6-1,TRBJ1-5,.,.,CASSQDRGGFGNQPQHF,TGTGCCAGCAGCCAAGACAGAGGAGGCTTTGGCAATCAGCCCCAGCATTTT
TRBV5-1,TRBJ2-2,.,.,CASGDGMPTGELFF,TGCGCCAGCGGGGACGGTATGCCGACCGGGGAGCTGTTTTTT
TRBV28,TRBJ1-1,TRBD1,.,CASSLEQGISEAFF,TGTGCCAGCAGTTTAGAACAGGGGATTTCTGAAGCTTTCTTT
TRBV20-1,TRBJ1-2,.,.,CSAREPRGNYGYTF,TGCAGTGCTAGAGAACCCCGAGGGAACTATGGCTACACCTTC
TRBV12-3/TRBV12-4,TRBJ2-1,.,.,CASIQSDDRRYSYNEQFF,TGTGCCAGCATCCAATCGGACGACAGAAGATACTCCTACAATGAGCAGTTCTTC
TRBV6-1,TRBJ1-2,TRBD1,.,CASRGTGDYYGYTF,TGTGCCAGCAGGGGGACAGGGGACTACTATGGCTACACCTTC
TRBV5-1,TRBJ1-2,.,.,CASSLFRADDGYTF,TGCGCCAGCAGCTTGTTTAGGGCAGATGATGGCTACACCTTC
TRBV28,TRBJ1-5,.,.,CASSIGGFDQPQHF,TGTGCCAGCAGCATAGGGGGGTTCGATCAGCCCCAGCATTTT
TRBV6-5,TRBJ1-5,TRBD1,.,CASSSRGNNQPQHF,TGTGCCAGCAGTTCCAGGGGGAACAATCAGCCCCAGCATTTT
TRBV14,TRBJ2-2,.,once,CASSQLAGELFF,TGTGCCAGCAGCCAACTAGCCGGGGAGCTGTTTTTT
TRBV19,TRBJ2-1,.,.,CASGRNEQFF,TGTGCCAGTGGGCGCAATGAGCAGTTCTTC
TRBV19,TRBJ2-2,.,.,CASSIVGGTGELFF,TGTGCCAGTAGTATTGTGGGAGGAACCGGGGAGCTGTTTTTT
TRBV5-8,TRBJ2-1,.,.,CASSRRWSSYNEQFF,TGTGCCAGCAGCCGGAGGTGGAGCTCCTACAATGAGCAGTTCTTC
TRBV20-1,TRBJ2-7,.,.,CSASGQRWDEQYF,TGCAGTGCTAGCGGGCAGCGGTGGGACGAGCAGTACTTC
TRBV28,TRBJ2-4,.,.,CASSSTTLQAKNIQYF,TGTGCCAGCAGCTCAACCACACTCCAAGCCAAAAACATTCAGTACTTC
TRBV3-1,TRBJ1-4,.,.,CASSQVQKLFF,TGTGCCAGCAGCCAAGTTCAAAAACTGTTTTTT
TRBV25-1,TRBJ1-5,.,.,CASSGDSQPQHF,TGTGCCAGCAGCGGGGATAGTCAGCCCCAGCATTTT
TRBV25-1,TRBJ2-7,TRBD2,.,CASSDPRTSGRYEQYF,TGTGCCAGCAGTGACCCCCGGACTAGCGGGAGATACGAGCAGTACTTC
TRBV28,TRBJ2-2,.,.,CASSLGRGEFVGPGSRDTGELFF,TGTGCCAGCAGTTTGGGCAGGGGCGAATTTGTGGGCCCCGGCAGCCGGGACACCGGGGAGCTGTTTTTT
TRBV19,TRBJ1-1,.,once,CARIEEEAFF,TGTGCCAGAATAGAGGAAGAAGCTTTCTTT
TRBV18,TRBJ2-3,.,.,CASSSSHLGDTQYF,TGTGCCAGCTCCTCCTCCCATCTGGGAGATACGCAGTATTTT
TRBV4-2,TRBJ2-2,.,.,CASSQDPRRAIGELFF,TGTGCCAGCAGCCAAGATCCTAGGCGGGCGATCGGGGAGCTGTTTTTT
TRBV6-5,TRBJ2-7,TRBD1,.,CASSLLPGTGNEQYF,TGTGCCAGCAGCTTATTACCTGGGACAGGGAACGAGCAGTACTTC
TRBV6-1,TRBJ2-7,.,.,CATRTAVLYEQYF,TGTGCCACCCGGACAGCAGTTTTGTACGAGCAGTACTTC
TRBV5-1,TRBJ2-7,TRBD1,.,CASSSGTGLYEQYF,TGCGCCAGCAGCTCCGGGACAGGACTCTACGAGCAGTACTTC